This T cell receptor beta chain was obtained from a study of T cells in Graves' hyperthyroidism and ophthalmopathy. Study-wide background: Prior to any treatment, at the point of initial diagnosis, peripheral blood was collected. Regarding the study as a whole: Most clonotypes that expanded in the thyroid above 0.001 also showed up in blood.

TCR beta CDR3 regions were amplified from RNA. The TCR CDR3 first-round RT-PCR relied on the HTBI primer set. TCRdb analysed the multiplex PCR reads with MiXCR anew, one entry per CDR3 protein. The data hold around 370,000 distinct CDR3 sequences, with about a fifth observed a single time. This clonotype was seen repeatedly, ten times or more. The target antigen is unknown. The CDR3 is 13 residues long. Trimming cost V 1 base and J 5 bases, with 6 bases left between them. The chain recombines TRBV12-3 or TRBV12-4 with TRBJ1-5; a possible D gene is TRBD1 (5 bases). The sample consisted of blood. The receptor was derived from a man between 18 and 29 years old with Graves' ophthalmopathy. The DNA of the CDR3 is TGTGCCAGCAGTTTAGTGACAGATCAGCCCCAGCATTTT. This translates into CASSLVTDQPQHF.